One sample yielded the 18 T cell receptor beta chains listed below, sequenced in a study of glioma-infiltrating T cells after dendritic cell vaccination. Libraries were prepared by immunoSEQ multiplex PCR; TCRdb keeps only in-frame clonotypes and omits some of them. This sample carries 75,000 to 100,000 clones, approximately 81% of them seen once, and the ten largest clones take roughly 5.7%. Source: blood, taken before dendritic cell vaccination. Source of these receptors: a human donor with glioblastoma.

For the CDR3, the DNA is TGCGCCAGCAGCCAAGATTTTCTCAGGGGGCGTTTAGCAGATACGCAGTATTTT. Translated, it gives CASSQDFLRGRLADTQYF. The chain is built from TRBV4-1 and TRBJ2-3; the match to TRBD1 covers 8 bases. This CDR3 spans 18 amino acids. Germline V gene sequence: CDR1 MGHRA, CDR2 YSYEKL. J was trimmed by 4 bases and V by 0 bases; bases with no gene match: 12.

The CDR3, as DNA: TGTGCCAGCAGCGTCACGACAGGGGGCGAGGGGTATGGCTACACCTTC. Its protein product is CASSVTTGGEGYGYTF. The chain recombines TRBV9 with TRBJ1-2; 10 bases fit TRBD1. The CDR3 has 16 amino acids. V was clipped by 2 bases and J by 5 bases; unmatched bases: 9. CDR1 is SGDLS and CDR2 is YYNGEE in the germline V gene. The whole variable domain, remainder taken from reference TRBV9 and TRBJ1-2, is DSGVTQTPKHLITATGQRVTLRCSPRSGDLSVYWYQQSLDQGLQFLIQYYNGEERAKGNILERFSAQQFPDLHSELNLSSLELGDSALYFCASSVTTGGEGYGYTFGSGTRLTVV.

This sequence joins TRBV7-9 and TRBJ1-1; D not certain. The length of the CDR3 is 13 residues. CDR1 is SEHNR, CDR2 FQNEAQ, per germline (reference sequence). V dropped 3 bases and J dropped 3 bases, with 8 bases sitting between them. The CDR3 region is CASSFDIDTEAFF. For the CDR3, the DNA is TGTGCCAGCAGCTTCGACATTGACACTGAAGCTTTCTTT.

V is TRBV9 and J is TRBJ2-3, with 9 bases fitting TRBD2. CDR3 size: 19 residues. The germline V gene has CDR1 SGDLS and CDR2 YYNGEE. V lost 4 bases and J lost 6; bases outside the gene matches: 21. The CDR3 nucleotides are TGTGCCAGCAGCTCTCACCCGACTAGCGGAGGCCCCCCACGGGATACGCAGTATTTT. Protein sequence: CASSSHPTSGGPPRDTQYF. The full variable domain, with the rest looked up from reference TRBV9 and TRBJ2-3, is DSGVTQTPKHLITATGQRVTLRCSPRSGDLSVYWYQQSLDQGLQFLIQYYNGEERAKGNILERFSAQQFPDLHSELNLSSLELGDSALYFCASSSHPTSGGPPRDTQYFGPGTRLTVL.

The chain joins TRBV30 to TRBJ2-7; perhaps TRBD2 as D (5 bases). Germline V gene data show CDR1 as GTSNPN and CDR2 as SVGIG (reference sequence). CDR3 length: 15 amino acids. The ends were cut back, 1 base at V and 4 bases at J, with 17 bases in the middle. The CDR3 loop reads CAWSGLRTGGYEQYF. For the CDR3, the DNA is TGTGCCTGGAGTGGCCTCCGGACTGGAGGTTACGAGCAGTACTTC.

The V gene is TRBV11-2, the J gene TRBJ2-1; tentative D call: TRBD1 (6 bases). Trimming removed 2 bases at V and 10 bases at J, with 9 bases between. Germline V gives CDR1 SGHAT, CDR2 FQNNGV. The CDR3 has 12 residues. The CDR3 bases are TGTGCCAGCAGCTTATTGGGGGCAGAGCAGTTCTTC. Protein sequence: CASSLLGAEQFF. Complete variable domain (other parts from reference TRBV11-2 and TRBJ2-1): EAGVAQSPRYKIIEKRQSVAFWCNPISGHATLYWYQQILGQGPKLLIQFQNNGVVDDSQLPKDRFSAERLKGVDSTLKIQPAKLEDSAVYLCASSLLGAEQFFGPGTRLTVL.

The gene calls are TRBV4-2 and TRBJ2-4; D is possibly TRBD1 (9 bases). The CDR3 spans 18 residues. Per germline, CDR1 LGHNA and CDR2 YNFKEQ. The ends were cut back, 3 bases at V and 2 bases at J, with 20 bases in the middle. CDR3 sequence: CASSQGLGTGRPKNIQYF. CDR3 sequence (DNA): TGTGCCAGCAGCCAGGGACTAGGGACAGGGAGACCCAAAAACATTCAGTACTTC.

Here the CDR3 reads CASSLGGIAHEQYF. The CDR3 DNA reads as TGCGCCAGCAGCTTAGGGGGCATAGCCCACGAGCAGTACTTC. This sequence joins TRBV5-1 and TRBJ2-5; 7 bases match TRBD1. The end of the DNA aligns better with TRBJ2-7, so the J call may be wrong. The length of the CDR3 is 14 residues. Germline V gene sequence: CDR1 SGHRS, CDR2 YFSETQ.

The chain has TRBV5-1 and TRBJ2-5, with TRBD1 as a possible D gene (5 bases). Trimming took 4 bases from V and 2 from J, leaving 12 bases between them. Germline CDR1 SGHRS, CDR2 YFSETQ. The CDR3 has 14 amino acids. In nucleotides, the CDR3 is TGCGCCAGCAGCCCAAGACAGCTACAAGAGACCCAGTACTTC. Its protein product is CASSPRQLQETQYF.

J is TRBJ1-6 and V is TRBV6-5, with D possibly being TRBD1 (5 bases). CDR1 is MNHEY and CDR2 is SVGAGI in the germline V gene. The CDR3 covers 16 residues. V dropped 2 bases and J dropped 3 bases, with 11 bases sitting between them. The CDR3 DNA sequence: TGTGCCAGCAGTTACGGCAGGGCCCTCTATAATTCACCCCTCCACTTT. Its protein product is CASSYGRALYNSPLHF.

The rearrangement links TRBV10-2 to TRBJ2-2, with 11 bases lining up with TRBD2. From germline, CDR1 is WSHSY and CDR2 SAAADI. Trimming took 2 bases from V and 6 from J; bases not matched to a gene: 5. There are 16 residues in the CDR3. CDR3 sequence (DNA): TGCGCCAGCAGTGAGCCGGCTAGCGGGAGGTCCGGGGAGCTGTTTTTT. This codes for CASSEPASGRSGELFF.

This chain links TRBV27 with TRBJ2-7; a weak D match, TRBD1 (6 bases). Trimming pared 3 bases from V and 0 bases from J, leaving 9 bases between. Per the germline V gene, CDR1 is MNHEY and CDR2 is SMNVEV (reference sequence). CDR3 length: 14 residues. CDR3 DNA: TGTGCCAGCAGTTTGGGACAATACTCCTACGAGCAGTACTTC. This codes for CASSLGQYSYEQYF.

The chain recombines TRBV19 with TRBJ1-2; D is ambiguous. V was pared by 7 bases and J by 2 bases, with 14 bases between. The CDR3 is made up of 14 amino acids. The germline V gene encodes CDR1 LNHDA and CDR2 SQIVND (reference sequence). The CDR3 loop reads CASTAYPVNYGYTF. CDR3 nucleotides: TGTGCCAGTACCGCCTATCCTGTAAACTATGGCTACACCTTC.

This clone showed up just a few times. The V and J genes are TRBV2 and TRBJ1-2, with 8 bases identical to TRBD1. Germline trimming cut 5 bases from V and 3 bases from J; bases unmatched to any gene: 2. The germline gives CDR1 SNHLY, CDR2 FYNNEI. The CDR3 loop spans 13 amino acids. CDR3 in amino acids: CASSQGADYGYTF. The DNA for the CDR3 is TGTGCCAGCAGTCAGGGGGCGGACTATGGCTACACCTTC.

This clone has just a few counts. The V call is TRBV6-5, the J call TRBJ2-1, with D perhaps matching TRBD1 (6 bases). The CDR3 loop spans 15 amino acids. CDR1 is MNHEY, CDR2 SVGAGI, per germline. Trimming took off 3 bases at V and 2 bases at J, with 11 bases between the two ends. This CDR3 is CASSYTGNPYNEQFF. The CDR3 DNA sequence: TGTGCCAGCAGTTATACAGGGAATCCCTACAATGAGCAGTTCTTC.

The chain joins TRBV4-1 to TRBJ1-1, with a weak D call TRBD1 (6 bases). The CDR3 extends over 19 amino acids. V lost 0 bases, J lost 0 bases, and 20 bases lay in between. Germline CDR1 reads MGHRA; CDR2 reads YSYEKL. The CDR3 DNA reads TGCGCCAGCAGCCAAGATTTCGGGAGGGGGTATTCGGTGAACACTGAAGCTTTCTTT. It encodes CASSQDFGRGYSVNTEAFF.

The CDR3 protein is CATTGELGEQYF. CDR3 DNA sequence: TGTGCCACCACGGGGGAGCTGGGCGAGCAGTACTTC. The V gene is TRBV28, the J gene TRBJ2-7; weak D call: TRBD2 (6 bases). Trimming stripped 10 bases from V and 6 bases from J, with 16 bases between. CDR3 size: 12 residues. Germline CDR1 is MDHEN and CDR2 is SYDVKM. The full variable domain, with the rest looked up from reference TRBV28 and TRBJ2-7, is DVKVTQSSRYLVKRTGEKVFLECVQDMDHENMFWYRQDPGLGLRLIYFSYDVKMKEKGDIPEGYSVSREKKERFSLILESASTNQTSMYLCATTGELGEQYFGPGTRLTVT.

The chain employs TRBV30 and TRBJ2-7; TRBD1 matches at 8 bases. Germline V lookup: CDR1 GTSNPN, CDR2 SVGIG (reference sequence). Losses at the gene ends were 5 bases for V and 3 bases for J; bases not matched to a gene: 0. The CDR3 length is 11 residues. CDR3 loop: CAWDRGYEQYF. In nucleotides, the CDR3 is TGTGCCTGGGACAGGGGCTACGAGCAGTACTTC.